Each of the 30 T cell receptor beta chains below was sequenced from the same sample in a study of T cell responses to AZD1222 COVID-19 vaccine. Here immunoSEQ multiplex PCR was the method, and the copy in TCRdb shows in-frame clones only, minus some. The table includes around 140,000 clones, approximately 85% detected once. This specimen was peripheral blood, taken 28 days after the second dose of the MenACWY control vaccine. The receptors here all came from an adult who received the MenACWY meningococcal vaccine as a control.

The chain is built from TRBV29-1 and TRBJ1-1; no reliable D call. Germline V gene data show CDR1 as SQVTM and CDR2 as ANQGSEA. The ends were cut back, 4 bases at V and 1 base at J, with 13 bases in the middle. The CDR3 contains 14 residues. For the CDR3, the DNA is TGCAGCGTTGGATATGAGGGAAGGAACACTGAAGCTTTCTTT. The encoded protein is CSVGYEGRNTEAFF.

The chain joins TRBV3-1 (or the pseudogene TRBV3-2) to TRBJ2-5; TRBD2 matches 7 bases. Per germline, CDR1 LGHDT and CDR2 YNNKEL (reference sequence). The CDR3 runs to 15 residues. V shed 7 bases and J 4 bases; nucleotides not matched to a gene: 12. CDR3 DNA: TGTGCCAGCACCTCAAGCGGGACCAATCTAGAGACCCAGTACTTC. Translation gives CASTSSGTNLETQYF.

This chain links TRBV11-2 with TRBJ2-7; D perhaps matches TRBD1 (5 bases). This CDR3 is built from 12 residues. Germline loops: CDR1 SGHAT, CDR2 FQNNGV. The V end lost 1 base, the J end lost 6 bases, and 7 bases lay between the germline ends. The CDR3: CASSLVRGEQYF. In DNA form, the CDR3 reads TGTGCCAGCAGCTTAGTTAGGGGCGAGCAGTACTTC.

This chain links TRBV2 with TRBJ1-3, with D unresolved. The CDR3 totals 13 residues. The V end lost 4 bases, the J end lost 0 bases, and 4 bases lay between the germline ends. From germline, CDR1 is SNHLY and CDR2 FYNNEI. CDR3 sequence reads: CASSGGSGNTIYF. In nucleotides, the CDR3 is TGTGCCAGCAGTGGTGGCTCTGGAAACACCATATATTTT. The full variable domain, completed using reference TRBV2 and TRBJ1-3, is EPEVTQTPSHQVTQMGQEVILRCVPISNHLYFYWYRQILGQKVEFLVSFYNNEISEKSEIFDDQFSVERPDGSNFTLKIRSTKLEDSAMYFCASSGGSGNTIYFGEGSWLTVV.

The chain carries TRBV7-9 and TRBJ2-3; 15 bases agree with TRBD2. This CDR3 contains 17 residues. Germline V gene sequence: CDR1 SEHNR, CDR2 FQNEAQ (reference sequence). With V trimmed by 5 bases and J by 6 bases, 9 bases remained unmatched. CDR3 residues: CASSATGLAGGGDTQYF. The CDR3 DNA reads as TGTGCCAGCAGCGCAACGGGACTAGCGGGGGGAGGGGATACGCAGTATTTT.

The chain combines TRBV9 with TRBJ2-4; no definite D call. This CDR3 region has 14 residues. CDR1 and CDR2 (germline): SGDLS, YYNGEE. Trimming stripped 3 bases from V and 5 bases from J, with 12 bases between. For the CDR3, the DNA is TGTGCCAGCAGCGCCTCGTTGGCGGAAAACATTCAGTACTTC. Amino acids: CASSASLAENIQYF.

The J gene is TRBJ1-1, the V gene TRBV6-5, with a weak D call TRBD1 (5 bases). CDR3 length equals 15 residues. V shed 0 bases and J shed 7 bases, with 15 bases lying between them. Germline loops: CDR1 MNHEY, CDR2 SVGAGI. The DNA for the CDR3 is TGTGCCAGCAGTTACTCAAAACGAGGGGTGGGTGAAGCTTTCTTT. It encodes CASSYSKRGVGEAFF.

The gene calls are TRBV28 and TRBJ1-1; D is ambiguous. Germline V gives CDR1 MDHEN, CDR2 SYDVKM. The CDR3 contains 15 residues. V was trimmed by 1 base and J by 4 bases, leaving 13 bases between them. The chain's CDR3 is CASSLSVGWATEAFF. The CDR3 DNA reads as TGTGCCAGCAGTTTATCGGTGGGGTGGGCCACTGAAGCTTTCTTT.

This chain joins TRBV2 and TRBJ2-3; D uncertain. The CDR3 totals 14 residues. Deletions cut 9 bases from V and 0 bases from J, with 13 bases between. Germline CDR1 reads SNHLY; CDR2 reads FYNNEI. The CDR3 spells CASRPGLSTDTQYF. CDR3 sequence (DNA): TGTGCCAGTCGACCCGGCCTAAGCACAGATACGCAGTATTTT.

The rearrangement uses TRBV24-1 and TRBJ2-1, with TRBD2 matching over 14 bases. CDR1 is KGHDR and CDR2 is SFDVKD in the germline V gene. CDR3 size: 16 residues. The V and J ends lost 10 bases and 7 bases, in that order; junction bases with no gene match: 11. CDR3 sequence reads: CATGTSGSIGRNEQFF. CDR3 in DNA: TGTGCCACGGGGACTAGCGGGAGTATTGGTAGGAATGAGCAGTTCTTC.

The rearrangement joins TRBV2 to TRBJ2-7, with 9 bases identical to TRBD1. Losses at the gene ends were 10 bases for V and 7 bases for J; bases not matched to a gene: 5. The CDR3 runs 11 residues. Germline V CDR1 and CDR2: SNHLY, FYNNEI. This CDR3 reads CATTGGREQYV. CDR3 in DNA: TGTGCCACCACAGGGGGCCGGGAGCAGTACGTC.

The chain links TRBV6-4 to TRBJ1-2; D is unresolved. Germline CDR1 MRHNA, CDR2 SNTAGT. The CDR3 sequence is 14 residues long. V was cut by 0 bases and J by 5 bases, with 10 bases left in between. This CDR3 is CASSDSVGDYGYTF. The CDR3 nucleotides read TGTGCCAGCAGTGACTCGGTCGGCGATTATGGCTACACCTTC.

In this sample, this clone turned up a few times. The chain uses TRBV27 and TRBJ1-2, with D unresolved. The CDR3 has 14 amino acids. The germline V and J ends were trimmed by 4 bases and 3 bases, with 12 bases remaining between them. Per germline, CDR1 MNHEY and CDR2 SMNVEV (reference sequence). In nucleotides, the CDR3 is TGTGCCAGCAGTTCCGGGTCGTCGTACTATGGCTACACCTTC. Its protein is CASSSGSSYYGYTF.

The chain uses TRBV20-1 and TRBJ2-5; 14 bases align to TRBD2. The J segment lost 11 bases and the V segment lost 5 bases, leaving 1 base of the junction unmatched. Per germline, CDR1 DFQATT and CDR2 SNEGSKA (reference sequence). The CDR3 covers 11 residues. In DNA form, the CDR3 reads TGCAGTGCTGGACTAGCGGGGGGACAGTACTTC. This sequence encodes CSAGLAGGQYF.

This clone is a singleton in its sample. DNA of the CDR3: TGTGCCAGCACCCCAACGGGCGGGGTTTCACCCCTCCACTTT. It codes for CASTPTGGVSPLHF. The chain links TRBV6-6 to TRBJ1-6; D uncertain. This CDR3 spans 14 amino acids. Trimming shortened V by 7 bases and J by 9 bases, and 16 bases separated the two germline ends. CDR1 is MNHNY, CDR2 SVGAGI, per germline (reference sequence).

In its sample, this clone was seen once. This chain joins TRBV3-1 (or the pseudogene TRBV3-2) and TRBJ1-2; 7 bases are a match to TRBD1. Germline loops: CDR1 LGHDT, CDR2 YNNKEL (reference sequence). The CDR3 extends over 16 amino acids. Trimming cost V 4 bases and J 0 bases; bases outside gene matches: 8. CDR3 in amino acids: CASSRGTASPNYGYTF. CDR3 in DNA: TGTGCCAGCAGCCGAGGGACAGCCTCACCTAACTATGGCTACACCTTC.

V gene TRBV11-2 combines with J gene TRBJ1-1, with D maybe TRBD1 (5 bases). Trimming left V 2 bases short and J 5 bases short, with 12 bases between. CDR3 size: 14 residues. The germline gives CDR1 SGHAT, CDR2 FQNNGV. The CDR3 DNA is TGTGCCAGCAGCTTAAGCCCAGGGCAAACTGAAGCTTTCTTT. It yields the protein CASSLSPGQTEAFF.

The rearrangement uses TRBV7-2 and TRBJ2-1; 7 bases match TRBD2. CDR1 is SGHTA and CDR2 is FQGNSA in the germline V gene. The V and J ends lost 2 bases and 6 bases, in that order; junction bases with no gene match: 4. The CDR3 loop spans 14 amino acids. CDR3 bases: TGTGCCAGCAGCTTACCGGCGGGAGTCAATGAGCAGTTCTTC. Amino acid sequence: CASSLPAGVNEQFF.

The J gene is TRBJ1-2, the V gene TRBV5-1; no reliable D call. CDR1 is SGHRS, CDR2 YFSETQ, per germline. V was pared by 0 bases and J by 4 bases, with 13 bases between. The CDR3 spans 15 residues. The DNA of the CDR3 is TGCGCCAGCAGCTTGGAAGGGAGATCGGTCTATGGCTACACCTTC. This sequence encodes CASSLEGRSVYGYTF.

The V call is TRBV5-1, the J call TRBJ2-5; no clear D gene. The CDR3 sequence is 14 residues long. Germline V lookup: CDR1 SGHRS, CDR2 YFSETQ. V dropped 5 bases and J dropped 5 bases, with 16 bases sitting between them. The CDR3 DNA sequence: TGCGCCAGCAGTCGTTTTGACTCGTGGGAGACCCAGTACTTC. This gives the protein CASSRFDSWETQYF.

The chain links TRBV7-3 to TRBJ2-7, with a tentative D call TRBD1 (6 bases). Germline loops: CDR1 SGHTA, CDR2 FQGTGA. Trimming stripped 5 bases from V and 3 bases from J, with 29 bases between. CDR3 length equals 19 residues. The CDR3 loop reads CASSALPQFPGTIIYEQYF. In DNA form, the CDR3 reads TGTGCCAGCAGCGCCCTCCCCCAATTCCCGGGGACAATTATCTACGAGCAGTACTTC.

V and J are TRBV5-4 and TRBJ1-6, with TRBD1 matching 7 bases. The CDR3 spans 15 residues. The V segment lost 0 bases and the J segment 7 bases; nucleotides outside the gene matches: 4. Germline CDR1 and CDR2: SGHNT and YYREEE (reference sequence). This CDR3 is CASSLAQGGNSPLHF. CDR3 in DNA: TGTGCCAGCAGCTTGGCGCAGGGGGGGAATTCACCCCTCCACTTT.

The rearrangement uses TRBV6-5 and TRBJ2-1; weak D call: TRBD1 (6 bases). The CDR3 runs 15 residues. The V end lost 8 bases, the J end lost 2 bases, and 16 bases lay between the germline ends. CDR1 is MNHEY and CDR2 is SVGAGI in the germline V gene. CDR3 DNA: TGTGCCAGCGGGTTGGGGCAGGGGCCCTACAATGAGCAGTTCTTC. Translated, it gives CASGLGQGPYNEQFF.

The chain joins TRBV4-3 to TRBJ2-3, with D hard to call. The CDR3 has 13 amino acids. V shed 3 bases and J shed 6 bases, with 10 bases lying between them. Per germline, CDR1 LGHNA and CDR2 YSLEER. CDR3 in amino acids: CASSQDLADTQYF. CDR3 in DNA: TGCGCCAGCAGCCAGGACCTGGCGGATACGCAGTATTTT.

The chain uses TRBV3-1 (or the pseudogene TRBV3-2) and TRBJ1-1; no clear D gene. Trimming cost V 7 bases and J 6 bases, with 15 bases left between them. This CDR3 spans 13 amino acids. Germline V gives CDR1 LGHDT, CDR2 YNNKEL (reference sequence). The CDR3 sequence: CASTLLGAPEAFF. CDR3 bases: TGTGCCAGCACCCTGCTAGGCGCCCCTGAAGCTTTCTTT.

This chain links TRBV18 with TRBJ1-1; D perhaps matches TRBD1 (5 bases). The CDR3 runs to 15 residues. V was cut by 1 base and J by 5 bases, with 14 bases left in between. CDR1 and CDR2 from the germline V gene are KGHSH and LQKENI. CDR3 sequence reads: CASSPQVGQETEAFF. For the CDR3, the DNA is TGTGCCAGCTCACCACAGGTGGGGCAAGAAACTGAAGCTTTCTTT.

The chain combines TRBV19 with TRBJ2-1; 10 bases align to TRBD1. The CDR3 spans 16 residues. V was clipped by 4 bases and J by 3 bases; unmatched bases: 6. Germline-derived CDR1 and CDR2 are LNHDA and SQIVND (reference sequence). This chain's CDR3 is CASSRTGTGDYNEQFF. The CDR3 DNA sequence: TGTGCCAGTAGTAGAACCGGGACAGGGGACTACAATGAGCAGTTCTTC.

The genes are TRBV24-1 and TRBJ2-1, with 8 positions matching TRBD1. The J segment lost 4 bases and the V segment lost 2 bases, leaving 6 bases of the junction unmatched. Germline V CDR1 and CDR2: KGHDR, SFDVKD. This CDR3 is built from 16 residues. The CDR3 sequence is CATSDSTGAQYNEQFF. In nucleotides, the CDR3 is TGTGCCACCAGTGATTCGACAGGGGCTCAGTACAATGAGCAGTTCTTC.

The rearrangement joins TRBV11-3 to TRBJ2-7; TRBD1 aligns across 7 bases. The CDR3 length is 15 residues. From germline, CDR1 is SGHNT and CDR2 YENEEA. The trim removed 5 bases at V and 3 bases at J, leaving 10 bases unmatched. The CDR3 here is CASSEMTGSRYEQYF. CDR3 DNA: TGTGCCAGCAGCGAGATGACAGGGAGCCGCTACGAGCAGTACTTC.

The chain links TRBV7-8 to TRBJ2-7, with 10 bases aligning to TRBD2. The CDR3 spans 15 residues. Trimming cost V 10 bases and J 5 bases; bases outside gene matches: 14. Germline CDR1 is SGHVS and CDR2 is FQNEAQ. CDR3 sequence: CATLRELAGAHEQYF. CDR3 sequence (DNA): TGTGCCACTCTTAGGGAGCTAGCGGGAGCCCACGAGCAGTACTTC. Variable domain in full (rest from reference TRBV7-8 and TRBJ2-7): GAGVSQSPRYKVAKRGQDVALRCDPISGHVSLFWYQQALGQGPEFLTYFQNEAQLDKSGLPSDRFFAERPEGSVSTLKIQRTQQEDSAVYLCATLRELAGAHEQYFGPGTRLTVT.